This entry lists 4 T cell receptor beta chains sequenced from one sample in a study of molecular identifiers for immune sequencing clone quantification. TCRdb ran MiXCR on the PCR reads and lists one entry per CDR3 protein. The sample has about 510,000 distinct CDR3 sequences; about 25% are singletons. The specimen was naive CD8+ T cells from blood, with Jurkat cell RNA spiked in. Stated subset: FACS-sorted CD8+CD4-CCR7+CD45RA+ naive T cells. All receptors derive from a human donor in good health. Some libraries in this study had Jurkat cell RNA spiked in.

This clonotype was counted only a few times. Compared with germline, one end of the junction differs, possibly owing to a read error. V gene TRBV9 combines with J gene TRBJ2-7; weak D call: TRBD1 (6 bases). CDR3 length: 14 amino acids. Looked up from germline, CDR1 is SGDLS and CDR2 is YYNGEE. Here the CDR3 DNA reads TGTGCCAGCAGCGAGGGGGACGGGTCCTACGAGCAATACTTC. This codes for CASSEGDGSYEQYF.

This clonotype was seen a handful of times. This chain connects TRBV4-3 to TRBJ1-1; D is ambiguous. The germline V gene has CDR1 LGHNA and CDR2 YSLEER. Deletions cut 5 bases from V and 1 base from J, with 11 bases between. This CDR3 contains 14 residues. The CDR3 is CASSNGRSNTEAFF. The CDR3 DNA reads as TGCGCCAGCAGCAATGGACGGTCGAACACTGAAGCTTTCTTT.

This clonotype has a count of ten or more. The chain combines TRBV6-5 with TRBJ1-2; 8 bases fit TRBD1. Germline CDR1 MNHEY, CDR2 SVGAGI. The CDR3 consists of 11 residues. Trimming cost V 10 bases and J 8 bases; bases outside gene matches: 6. DNA for the CDR3: TGTGCCACGGAAACAGGGGGAGGCTACACCTTC. Translation: CATETGGGYTF.

This clonotype was found a few times. Sequence at one end of the junction differs from germline and may be a read error. The DNA for the CDR3 is TGTGCCAGCAGCCCCCACCGCCCTAGCGGGTGTTTC. Protein sequence: CASSPHRPSGCF. The rearrangement links TRBV6-5 to TRBJ2-7, with TRBD2 identical over 8 bases. The CDR3 is 12 amino acids. Germline V CDR1 and CDR2: MNHEY, SVGAGI.